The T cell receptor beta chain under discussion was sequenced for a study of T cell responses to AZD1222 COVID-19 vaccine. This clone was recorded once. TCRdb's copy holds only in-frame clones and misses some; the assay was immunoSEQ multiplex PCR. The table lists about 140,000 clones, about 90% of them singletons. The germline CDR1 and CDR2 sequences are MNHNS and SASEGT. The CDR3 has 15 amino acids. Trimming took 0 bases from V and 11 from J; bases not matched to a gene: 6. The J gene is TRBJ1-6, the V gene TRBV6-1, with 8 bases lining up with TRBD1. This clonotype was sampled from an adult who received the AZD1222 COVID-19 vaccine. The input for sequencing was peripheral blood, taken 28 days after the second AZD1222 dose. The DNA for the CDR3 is TGTGCCAGCAGTGAAGCGGGACAGGTACAGGCACCCCTCCACTTT. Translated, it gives CASSEAGQVQAPLHF.